A selection of T cell receptor beta chains follows, all from one sample in a study of T cell changes during pregnancy in multiple sclerosis. The protocol was immunoSEQ multiplex PCR, while the TCRdb copy is restricted to in-frame clones and leaves out a portion. The table lists approximately 31,000 clones, roughly 90% of them singletons. The sample was CD4+ T cells from peripheral blood mononuclear cells, taken in the second trimester of pregnancy. The receptor set was obtained from a female donor in good health, enrolled as a control in a pregnancy study. Each CDR3 is given without its conserved first and last residue.

>TRBV11-2
ASSLERGGEAF
>TRBV18
ASSSGQGPNTEAF
>TRBV5-5
ASSLEAGPSGNTIY
>TRBV7-9
ASSLVQGPMNTEAF
>TRBV15
ATSPAGLGYTGELF
>TRBV21-1
ASSRDRGLLGNTIY
>TRBV4-3
ASSQETGGGRGETQY
>TRBV11-2
ASSLGGQGGSEAF
>TRBV19
ASSIKGDTEAF
>TRBV12-1
ASSFVADSYNEQF
>TRBV23-1
ASSQRRVFSSGANVLT
>TRBV19
ASSMRKEGYYGYT
>TRBV30
AWTGGGNQPQH
>TRBV10-3
AISDPGRNEQF
>TRBV4-3
ASSQMRGLINEKLF
>TRBV19
ASSLDRTTNTEAF
>TRBV6-5
ASSYAGPPYEQY
>TRBV30
AWGRDYGYT
>TRBV28
ASGRGRGEKLF
>TRBV6-5
ASKTVNGYT
>TRBV6-5
ASSSSQGNYGYT
>TRBV30
AWSVETRGQPQH
>TRBV30
AWSRDNEQF
>TRBV18
ASSPPWGTGGYT
>TRBV7-2
ASSRFTGQNSPLH
>TRBV19
ASSTQGSNQPQH
>TRBV5-4
ASSLGGLASYEQY
>TRBV9
ASSWGLAKYNEQF
>TRBV27
ASNRQGATTEAF
>TRBV13
ASSLDVGGTQY
>TRBV14
ASSQLGAGLNEQF
>TRBV30
AWSVESSYEQY
>TRBV11-2
ASSLVDRRETQY
>TRBV27
ASSQNQGPGNTIY
>TRBV7-2
ASSLLAASPILTGEQF
>TRBV21-1
ASLELAVNTGELF
>TRBV7-6
ASSLLAGGGETQY
>TRBV30
AWTPLGASGRQY
>TRBV9
ASSVVLSGEQY
>TRBV7-2
ASSPGTGAYGYT
>TRBV15
ATSRGASTDTQY
>TRBV2
ASGRDWSNTEAF
>TRBV29-1
SVVGQRIYEQY
>TRBV10-3
AISAGAPFEQF
>TRBV6-5
ASSYSRNQPQH
>TRBV19
ASSKQVQNTEAF
>TRBV5-1
ASSSGTSGANTGELF
>TRBV5-6
ASSSDWSYEQY
>TRBV5-1
ASILAGGPGDTQY
>TRBV6-5
ASSLEANTEAF
>TRBV2
ASTHDSYEQY
>TRBV15
ATSRGFSGSGDTQY
>TRBV14
ASSRGAGPGYT
>TRBV6-5
ASRLQGYNEQF
>TRBV4-3
ASSQDRGRVGANVLT
>TRBV2
ASSGRGASKSSTDTQY
>TRBV7-9
ASSPSESVPPRNEQF
>TRBV19
ASSRHPIAGELF
>TRBV6-5
ASSYGGGNTEAF